A single sample is the source of the 22 T cell receptor beta chains below, sequenced in a study of CD8+ T cells in alopecia areata. Reverse transcribed after extraction, RNA yielded cDNA as the sequencing template. The table came from immunoSEQ multiplex PCR; TCRdb's copy has only in-frame clones and leaves some out. The sample carries 200,000 or so clones, approximately 53% recorded once. Sequences were obtained from CD8+ T cells sorted from blood. These receptors came from a human donor in good health.

This rearrangement joins TRBV9 to TRBJ2-7, with D unresolved. Trimming took off 0 bases at V and 2 bases at J, with 6 bases between the two ends. The CDR3 sequence is 13 residues long. The germline V gene encodes CDR1 SGDLS and CDR2 YYNGEE. CDR3 in DNA: TGTGCCAGCAGCGTAGCCGACGCCTACGAGCAGTACTTC. Its protein is CASSVADAYEQYF.

This clone showed up just a few times. J is TRBJ1-2 and V is TRBV6-5; TRBD1 matches 10 bases. The germline CDR1 and CDR2 sequences are MNHEY and SVGAGI. With 6 bases clipped from V and 2 bases from J, the junction kept 3 bases outside the gene matches. The CDR3 consists of 14 residues. CDR3 in amino acids: CASRGTGANYGYTF. The CDR3 DNA reads TGTGCCAGCAGAGGGACAGGGGCCAACTATGGCTACACCTTC.

The chain employs TRBV4-1 and TRBJ1-1, with unresolved D. V was clipped by 3 bases and J by 2 bases, with 13 bases between them. Germline V lookup: CDR1 MGHRA, CDR2 YSYEKL. This CDR3 is built from 15 residues. The CDR3 nucleotides read TGCGCCAGCAGCCATGGGGAGGGCTCCAACACTGAAGCTTTCTTT. It translates to CASSHGEGSNTEAFF.

The chain uses TRBV5-6 and TRBJ2-2; the D gene could be TRBD1 or TRBD2 (6 bases each). V was cut by 2 bases and J by 2 bases, with 10 bases left in between. Germline CDR1 reads SGHDT; CDR2 reads YYEEEE. The length of the CDR3 is 15 residues. The CDR3 nucleotides read TGTGCCAGCAGCTTCGGGGGCAGTAACACCGGGGAGCTGTTTTTT. It specifies CASSFGGSNTGELFF.

The chain joins TRBV9 to TRBJ2-2; D may be TRBD1 (5 bases). V was pared by 1 base and J by 6 bases, with 10 bases between. The CDR3 extends over 14 amino acids. Germline CDR1 is SGDLS and CDR2 is YYNGEE. This chain's CDR3 is CASSVSGPPGELFF. CDR3 nucleotides: TGTGCCAGCAGCGTATCAGGGCCCCCCGGGGAGCTGTTTTTT.

A note on this clone: Other DNA sequences within the sample encode an identical CDR3. This chain's CDR3 is CASSLSRPDTQYF. In DNA form, the CDR3 reads TGTGCCAGCAGTTTAAGTCGGCCAGATACGCAGTATTTT. This chain joins TRBV27 and TRBJ2-3; D unresolved. CDR1 MNHEY and CDR2 SMNVEV come from the germline V gene (reference sequence). V shed 2 bases and J shed 4 bases, with 7 bases lying between them. This CDR3 has 13 amino acids.

This chain links TRBV6-1 with TRBJ1-5; D remains ambiguous. The germline gives CDR1 MNHNS, CDR2 SASEGT. The CDR3 consists of 15 residues. Deletions cut 2 bases from V and 8 bases from J, with 16 bases between. The CDR3 DNA follows: TGTGCCAGCAGTGAATGGGCGGTCAGTCCTAAGCCCCAGCATTTT. Translated: CASSEWAVSPKPQHF.

In its sample, this clone was seen a few times. The J gene is TRBJ1-1, the V gene TRBV4-1; 7 nucleotides align to TRBD1. CDR3 size: 12 residues. From germline, CDR1 is MGHRA and CDR2 YSYEKL. J was trimmed by 5 bases and V by 9 bases; bases with no gene match: 6. CDR3 in amino acids: CASTTGRTEAFF. In DNA form, the CDR3 reads TGCGCCAGTACGACAGGGAGGACTGAAGCTTTCTTT.

This clone has a single count. This chain uses TRBV27 with TRBJ1-5; D is unclear. CDR1 is MNHEY, CDR2 SMNVEV, per germline (reference sequence). Trimming shortened V by 6 bases and J by 6 bases, and 12 bases separated the two germline ends. The CDR3 length is 13 residues. CDR3 residues: CASSFEYSQPQHF. The CDR3 coding sequence is TGTGCCAGCAGCTTTGAGTATAGTCAGCCCCAGCATTTT.

This clone was detected a few times. The rearrangement joins TRBV27 to TRBJ2-3, with TRBD2 matching 7 bases. V trimming: 5 bases; J trimming: 1 base; junction bases outside the gene matches: 6. This CDR3 contains 15 residues. Germline V gives CDR1 MNHEY, CDR2 SMNVEV (reference sequence). The CDR3 nucleotides are TGTGCCAGCAGTGTAAGCGGGGAACGCACAGATACGCAGTATTTT. Encoded protein: CASSVSGERTDTQYF.

This clone has more than one count but fewer than ten. The chain uses TRBV29-1 and TRBJ2-7; weak D call: TRBD1 (6 bases). Looked up from germline, CDR1 is SQVTM and CDR2 is ANQGSEA. Trimming removed 0 bases from V and 2 bases from J, with 14 bases in between. This CDR3 has 15 amino acids. The CDR3 protein is CSVEDQGQGPYEQYF. The CDR3 DNA reads TGCAGCGTTGAAGATCAGGGGCAAGGTCCCTACGAGCAGTACTTC.

The J gene is TRBJ2-7, the V gene TRBV4-1, with TRBD1 matching over 11 bases. V trimming: 5 bases; J trimming: 5 bases; junction bases outside the gene matches: 5. The CDR3 length is 14 residues. In germline, CDR1 is MGHRA, CDR2 YSYEKL. CDR3 residues: CASSLGQGGHEQYF. The CDR3 bases are TGCGCCAGCAGCTTGGGACAGGGGGGCCACGAGCAGTACTTC.

The V and J genes are TRBV7-3 and TRBJ2-5; tentatively, D is TRBD2 (6 bases). V was shortened by 1 base and J by 4 bases, with 13 bases between the two germline ends. The CDR3 has 15 residues. Per the germline V gene, CDR1 is SGHTA and CDR2 is FQGTGA. CDR3 nucleotide sequence: TGTGCCAGCAGCTTAATTGGCGGGAATGCAGAGACCCAGTACTTC. Its translation is CASSLIGGNAETQYF.

The chain combines TRBV2 with TRBJ1-1; D is unclear. V was trimmed by 7 bases and J by 10 bases, leaving 16 bases between them. Per germline, CDR1 SNHLY and CDR2 FYNNEI. The CDR3 runs to 12 residues. CDR3 nucleotide sequence: TGTGCCAGCATTCACTGGAGGCTAGGAGCTTTCTTT. It encodes CASIHWRLGAFF. Using reference TRBV2 and TRBJ1-1 for the parts outside the CDR3, the full variable domain is EPEVTQTPSHQVTQMGQEVILRCVPISNHLYFYWYRQILGQKVEFLVSFYNNEISEKSEIFDDQFSVERPDGSNFTLKIRSTKLEDSAMYFCASIHWRLGAFFGQGTRLTVV.

This clone was counted once. The V call is TRBV30, the J call TRBJ1-1, with TRBD1 identical over 8 bases. Per germline, CDR1 GTSNPN and CDR2 SVGIG (reference sequence). This CDR3 comprises 14 residues. V lost 2 bases, J lost 4 bases, and 6 bases stayed unmatched. The CDR3 spells CAWSLRGLGTEAFF. DNA for the CDR3: TGTGCCTGGAGTCTCAGGGGGCTGGGCACTGAAGCTTTCTTT.

The V and J genes are TRBV6-1 and TRBJ1-2; perhaps TRBD1 as D (5 bases). Germline V gene data show CDR1 as MNHNS and CDR2 as SASEGT. The V end lost 5 bases, the J end lost 2 bases, and 18 bases lay between the germline ends. CDR3 size: 16 residues. DNA of the CDR3: TGTGCCAGCAGTAAAGATGCACAGGATCCCAACTATGGCTACACCTTC. Translating it yields CASSKDAQDPNYGYTF.

CDR3 sequence: CASRTSGGTPGELFF. CDR3 in DNA: TGTGCCAGCAGGACTAGCGGGGGGACCCCCGGGGAGCTGTTTTTT. The chain is built from TRBV2 and TRBJ2-2; 13 nucleotides agree with TRBD2. V lost 6 bases to trimming and J lost 6 bases; unmatched junction nucleotides: 4. This CDR3 comprises 15 residues. From germline, CDR1 is SNHLY and CDR2 FYNNEI. The full variable domain, its missing parts supplied by reference TRBV2 and TRBJ2-2, is EPEVTQTPSHQVTQMGQEVILRCVPISNHLYFYWYRQILGQKVEFLVSFYNNEISEKSEIFDDQFSVERPDGSNFTLKIRSTKLEDSAMYFCASRTSGGTPGELFFGEGSRLTVL.

This rearrangement joins TRBV6-6 to TRBJ2-1; no firm D call. Germline CDR1 is MNHNY and CDR2 is SVGAGI (reference sequence). The CDR3 has 15 amino acids. V was cut by 0 bases and J by 2 bases, with 8 bases left in between. This CDR3 reads CASSYSKAPYNEQFF. CDR3 nucleotides: TGTGCCAGCAGTTACTCGAAAGCCCCCTACAATGAGCAGTTCTTC.

A few counts support this clone. The chain recombines TRBV13 with TRBJ2-5; TRBD1 agrees at 7 bases. J was trimmed by 2 bases and V by 3 bases; bases with no gene match: 9. The V gene's germline CDR1 is PRHDT and CDR2 FYEKMQ (reference sequence). This CDR3 has 16 residues. CDR3 coding DNA: TGTGCCAGCAGCTTTACAGGGGTAGAGCGGCAAGAGACCCAGTACTTC. Translating it yields CASSFTGVERQETQYF.

The CDR3 loop is CASSGWAEGDTEAFF. DNA of the CDR3: TGCGCCAGCAGCGGCTGGGCCGAGGGGGACACTGAAGCTTTCTTT. This rearrangement joins TRBV5-1 to TRBJ1-1, with D perhaps TRBD1 (6 bases). Trimming took off 4 bases at V and 3 bases at J, with 16 bases between the two ends. Germline V gene data show CDR1 as SGHRS and CDR2 as YFSETQ. This CDR3 is built from 15 residues.

A few counts support this clone. This chain uses TRBV7-8 with TRBJ2-7; tentative D call: TRBD1 (5 bases). The CDR3 runs to 15 residues. In germline, CDR1 is SGHVS, CDR2 FQNEAQ. Deletions cut 0 bases from V and 3 bases from J, with 12 bases between. The CDR3 nucleotides read TGTGCCAGCAGCTTAGCGTTCTTTGACAGCTACGAGCAGTACTTC. Amino acid sequence: CASSLAFFDSYEQYF.

The sample holds a few counts of this clone. Other nucleotide sequences in the sample specify the same CDR3. This chain links TRBV7-9 with TRBJ1-1, with D tentatively TRBD1 (6 bases). Germline V lookup: CDR1 SEHNR, CDR2 FQNEAQ (reference sequence). Deletions cut 3 bases from V and 1 base from J, with 6 bases between. The CDR3 runs 13 residues. The CDR3 protein is CASSLGQNTEAFF. The CDR3 DNA reads as TGTGCCAGCAGCTTGGGACAGAACACTGAAGCTTTCTTT.